These T cell receptor beta chains were read from a single sample in a study of T cell responses to AZD1222 COVID-19 vaccine. TCRdb's copy holds only in-frame clones and misses some; the assay was immunoSEQ multiplex PCR. The sample includes about 140,000 clones, approximately 89% of them seen just once. The sample consisted of peripheral blood, taken on day 0 of AZD1222 vaccination. The receptors here all came from an adult in good health. Each CDR3 is given with its conserved first and last residue. A D gene is named only where the DNA matches it firmly. Clone size, where shown, is once, few, many, or a class for clones that have expanded.

j_call,v_call,d_call,clone_size,cdr3_aa,cdr3_nt
TRBJ2-3,TRBV5-4,TRBD2,NA,CASSFGGRDTQYF,TGTGCCAGCAGCTTCGGGGGGAGAGATACGCAGTATTTT
TRBJ2-1,TRBV24-1,TRBD1,NA,CATSDSGQGYYNEQFF,TGTGCCACCAGTGATTCGGGACAGGGGTACTACAATGAGCAGTTCTTC
TRBJ2-5,TRBV2,NA,NA,CASKRGVEETQYF,TGTGCCAGCAAGAGAGGGGTAGAAGAGACCCAGTACTTC
TRBJ1-4,TRBV13,NA,NA,CASSSGGSVEKLFF,TGTGCCAGCAGCTCTGGGGGCTCGGTTGAAAAACTGTTTTTT
TRBJ1-2,TRBV21-1,NA,NA,CAPSWDDGYTF,TGTGCCCCATCTTGGGATGATGGCTACACCTTC
TRBJ2-3,TRBV10-1,TRBD2,NA,CASSESLGGGARFTDTQYF,TGCGCCAGCAGTGAGTCGCTCGGCGGGGGGGCTCGATTCACAGATACGCAGTATTTT
TRBJ2-1,TRBV19,NA,NA,CASSISADSYNEQFF,TGTGCCAGTAGTATTTCAGCGGACAGCTATAATGAGCAGTTCTTC
TRBJ1-1,TRBV6-4,TRBD1,NA,CASRRQGSTEAFF,TGTGCCAGCAGAAGACAGGGGAGCACTGAAGCTTTCTTT
TRBJ2-1,TRBV6-5,TRBD2,NA,CASRPGLASYPQFF,TGTGCCAGCAGACCAGGACTAGCCTCCTACCCCCAGTTCTTC
TRBJ2-7,TRBV2,NA,NA,CASSETAYEQYF,TGTGCCAGCAGCGAGACAGCGTACGAGCAGTACTTC
TRBJ2-1,TRBV29-1,TRBD2,once,CSVTNPSGIGYEQFF,TGCAGCGTTACGAACCCTAGCGGGATAGGATATGAGCAGTTCTTC
TRBJ1-2,TRBV27,TRBD1,NA,CASRERPGQAYGYTF,TGTGCCAGCAGGGAACGCCCGGGACAGGCCTATGGCTACACCTTC
TRBJ1-1,TRBV3-1/TRBV3-2,NA,NA,CASSQGGGGEAFF,TGTGCCAGCAGCCAAGGGGGAGGGGGTGAAGCTTTCTTT
TRBJ2-5,TRBV11-2,NA,NA,CASSFQPGGTQYF,TGTGCCAGCAGCTTTCAGCCTGGAGGGACCCAGTACTTC
TRBJ1-2,TRBV13,NA,NA,CASSLGVRPYGYTF,TGTGCCAGCAGCTTAGGGGTCCGTCCCTATGGCTACACCTTC
TRBJ1-4,TRBV4-1,NA,NA,CASSQIRTGEKLFF,TGCGCCAGCAGCCAGATACGGACGGGAGAAAAACTGTTTTTT
TRBJ1-6,TRBV9,TRBD1,NA,CASSPGGGQYGMSPLHF,TGTGCCAGCAGCCCCGGGGGGGGACAGTACGGGATGTCACCCCTCCACTTT
TRBJ1-5,TRBV19,NA,NA,CASSGHHATLNQPQHF,TGTGCCAGTAGCGGACACCACGCCACCCTCAATCAGCCCCAGCATTTT
TRBJ2-7,TRBV30,NA,NA,CAWSRGVSYEQYF,TGTGCCTGGAGCCGAGGGGTTTCCTACGAGCAGTACTTC
TRBJ2-1,TRBV28,TRBD2,NA,CASSFPLTSGNSYNEQFF,TGTGCCAGCAGTTTCCCCCTGACTAGCGGAAACTCCTACAATGAGCAGTTCTTC
TRBJ2-2,TRBV4-3,NA,NA,CASSQDPGTNTGELFF,TGCGCCAGCAGCCAAGATCCTGGGACGAACACCGGGGAGCTGTTTTTT
TRBJ2-6,TRBV10-2,NA,NA,CASSDTGSGANVLTF,TGCGCCAGCAGTGACACAGGGTCGGGGGCCAACGTCCTGACTTTC
TRBJ1-5,TRBV28,NA,NA,CASSWGIGNQPQHF,TGTGCCAGCAGTTGGGGTATCGGCAATCAGCCCCAGCATTTT
TRBJ2-1,TRBV11-3,TRBD2,once,CASSLAGRAYEQFF,TGTGCCAGCAGCTTAGCCGGGAGGGCCTATGAGCAGTTCTTC
TRBJ1-1,TRBV10-1,TRBD1,NA,CASSPTGTMNTEAFF,TGCGCCAGCAGTCCGACAGGGACAATGAACACTGAAGCTTTCTTT
TRBJ1-2,TRBV12-3/TRBV12-4,NA,NA,CASSSSFGGYTF,TGTGCCAGCAGTTCTTCTTTCGGAGGCTACACCTTC
TRBJ1-2,TRBV28,NA,NA,CASSRGGYGYTF,TGTGCCAGCAGCAGGGGTGGCTATGGCTACACCTTC
TRBJ2-6,TRBV7-6,TRBD1,NA,CASSSGAAGGPGANVLTF,TGTGCCAGCAGCTCTGGCGCTGCAGGGGGCCCTGGGGCCAACGTCCTGACTTTC
TRBJ1-4,TRBV18,TRBD1,NA,CASSPSHRGDEKLFF,TGTGCCAGCTCACCATCACACAGGGGCGATGAAAAACTGTTTTTT
TRBJ1-4,TRBV4-3,NA,NA,CASRPGGGEKLFF,TGCGCCAGCAGACCCGGAGGGGGTGAAAAACTGTTTTTT
TRBJ1-1,TRBV10-3,NA,NA,CAISERVSTEAFF,TGTGCCATCAGTGAAAGGGTGAGCACTGAAGCTTTCTTT
TRBJ1-3,TRBV9,NA,NA,CASSVGKGSGNTIYF,TGTGCCAGCAGCGTAGGGAAGGGTTCAGGAAACACCATATATTTT
TRBJ1-5,TRBV12-5,NA,NA,CASGYSNQPQHF,TGTGCTAGTGGTTATAGCAATCAGCCCCAGCATTTT
TRBJ2-7,TRBV28,TRBD1,NA,CASRDIDRGGDEQYF,TGTGCCAGCAGGGATATTGACAGGGGGGGAGACGAGCAGTACTTC
TRBJ2-2,TRBV27,TRBD1,NA,CASRDRGTGELFF,TGTGCCAGCAGGGACAGGGGGACCGGGGAGCTGTTTTTT
TRBJ1-1,TRBV7-7,NA,NA,CASSSALNTEAFF,TGTGCCAGCAGCTCCGCCTTGAACACTGAAGCTTTCTTT
TRBJ1-1,TRBV21-1,NA,NA,CASSKAQEGPTEAFF,TGTGCCAGCAGCAAAGCGCAGGAGGGTCCCACTGAAGCTTTCTTT
TRBJ2-5,TRBV3-1/TRBV3-2,TRBD2,few,CASSLLRGTSIPQETQYF,TGTGCCAGCAGCCTCCTTCGCGGGACTAGCATCCCCCAAGAGACCCAGTACTTC
TRBJ1-1,TRBV30,TRBD1,NA,CARNPWTGGVMNTEAFF,TGTGCCCGCAACCCATGGACAGGGGGTGTGATGAACACTGAAGCTTTCTTT
TRBJ2-1,TRBV24-1,NA,NA,CATSDPNHGGGQFF,TGTGCCACCAGTGACCCCAACCACGGTGGGGGGCAGTTCTTC